The 16 T cell receptor beta chains listed next were all sequenced from one sample in a study of human T cells and chemical hapten exposure. The time point: pre-sensitization, week 0. This sample's treatment: therapeutic diphenylcyclopropenone sensitization with weekly scalp DPC. Sequencing started from total RNA isolated from unfractionated whole blood. Using its own MiXCR run on the RACE reads, TCRdb lists one record per CDR3 protein. Of over 50,000 distinct CDR3 sequences in the sample, 8.5% to 10% were seen once. The specimen comprised whole blood, sampled in connection with sensitization to the hapten diphenylcyclopropenone (DPC). The receptors were sampled from a woman in her twenties or thirties with alopecia areata. Some clones in this sample may be carry-over from other donors' samples.

The chain has TRBV6-6 and TRBJ2-4; 8 positions match TRBD1. From germline, CDR1 is MNHNY and CDR2 SVGAGI (reference sequence). This CDR3 is 16 amino acids long. V shed 5 bases, J shed 2 bases, and the junction held 8 bases outside the gene matches. As DNA, the CDR3 is TGTGCCAGCAGTCCGACAGGGGTCAGGTCCAAAAACATTCAGTACTTC. Residues: CASSPTGVRSKNIQYF.

In this sample, this clonotype turned up many times. V and J are TRBV5-1 and TRBJ2-1; perhaps TRBD2 as D (5 bases). Germline V gene sequence: CDR1 SGHRS, CDR2 YFSETQ. V was pared by 0 bases and J by 0 bases, with 10 bases between. The length of the CDR3 is 16 residues. DNA for the CDR3: TGCGCCAGCAGCTTGGCGACTACTTACTCCTACAATGAGCAGTTCTTC. Its protein is CASSLATTYSYNEQFF.

This clonotype was seen at least ten times. The chain joins TRBV20-1 to TRBJ2-3; 12 nucleotides align to TRBD2. Looked up from germline, CDR1 is DFQATT and CDR2 is SNEGSKA (reference sequence). With 6 bases clipped from V and 3 bases from J, the junction kept 4 bases outside the gene matches. This CDR3 has 14 amino acids. CDR3 residues: CSAKLAGGTDTQYF. As DNA, the CDR3 is TGCAGTGCCAAACTAGCGGGGGGAACAGATACGCAGTATTTT.

CDR3: CASSDQTGAANTEAFF. The CDR3 nucleotides are TGTGCCAGCTCCGACCAAACAGGGGCCGCGAACACTGAAGCTTTCTTT. This rearrangement joins TRBV18 to TRBJ1-1; TRBD1 agrees at 7 bases. The germline V gene encodes CDR1 KGHSH and CDR2 LQKENI. After removal of 6 bases from V and 1 base from J, the junction contained 11 bases not matched to a gene. CDR3 size: 16 residues.

There are a few counts of this clonotype. CDR3 sequence (DNA): TGTGCCAGCAGTTACTCGGGGGTATCCTACGAGCAGTACTTC. Translated, it gives CASSYSGVSYEQYF. The rearrangement joins TRBV6-2 or TRBV6-3 to TRBJ2-7, with D tentatively TRBD1 or TRBD2 (5 bases each). CDR1 is MNHEY and CDR2 is SVGEGT in the germline V gene. The CDR3 runs to 14 residues. Trimming stripped 0 bases from V and 1 base from J, with 7 bases between.

This clonotype was detected a few times. The CDR3 nucleotides are TGCGCCAGCAGATTTCGGACAGGGCAGCAGACCCAGTACTTC. Protein product: CASRFRTGQQTQYF. The chain employs TRBV5-1 and TRBJ2-5; 8 nucleotides line up with TRBD1. The CDR3 is 14 residues long. V lost 5 bases to trimming and J lost 6 bases; unmatched junction nucleotides: 9. The germline V gene has CDR1 SGHRS and CDR2 YFSETQ.

The gene calls are TRBV12-3 or TRBV12-4 and TRBJ1-5; 8 bases are shared with TRBD1. J gave up 5 bases and V 6 bases, and 9 bases lay outside the gene matches. CDR3 length: 15 residues. This CDR3 reads CASRNAGGQDQPQHF. CDR3 DNA: TGTGCCAGCAGGAATGCAGGGGGCCAGGATCAGCCCCAGCATTTT.

This clonotype was observed many times. This chain uses TRBV20-1 with TRBJ1-1; tentative D call: TRBD1 (6 bases). The V end was cut by 3 bases, the J end by 3 bases, with 8 bases between. Germline CDR1 DFQATT, CDR2 SNEGSKA (reference sequence). This CDR3 region has 12 residues. The CDR3 spells CSARAGDTEAFF. For the CDR3, the DNA is TGCAGTGCTAGGGCAGGGGACACTGAAGCTTTCTTT.

The chain employs TRBV7-9 and TRBJ1-2, with 7 bases aligning to TRBD1. CDR1 and CDR2 from the germline V gene are SEHNR and FQNEAQ (reference sequence). J was trimmed by 4 bases and V by 5 bases; bases with no gene match: 7. The CDR3 length is 14 residues. CDR3 sequence: CASSAGTVPYGYTF. The CDR3 DNA reads as TGTGCCAGCAGCGCAGGGACAGTTCCCTATGGCTACACCTTC. Looking up the rest from reference TRBV7-9 and TRBJ1-2 gives the full variable domain: DTGVSQNPRHKITKRGQNVTFRCDPISEHNRLYWYRQTLGQGPEFLTYFQNEAQLEKSRLLSDRFSAERPKGSFSTLEIQRTEQGDSAMYLCASSAGTVPYGYTFGSGTRLTVV.

This clonotype came up many times. J is TRBJ1-1 and V is TRBV6-5; tentative D call: TRBD1 (5 bases). This CDR3 contains 13 residues. Trimming took off 2 bases at V and 5 bases at J, with 9 bases between the two ends. Germline V lookup: CDR1 MNHEY, CDR2 SVGAGI. CDR3 amino acids: CASSYGGGTEAFF. The DNA of the CDR3 is TGTGCCAGCAGTTACGGGGGGGGGACTGAAGCTTTCTTT.

The chain has TRBV19 and TRBJ2-7, with TRBD1 matching 7 bases. The CDR3 is 13 amino acids. Germline V CDR1 and CDR2: LNHDA, SQIVND (reference sequence). Losses at the gene ends were 6 bases for V and 7 bases for J; bases not matched to a gene: 9. This chain's CDR3 is CASRTDREGEQYF. In nucleotides, the CDR3 is TGTGCCAGTAGAACCGACAGGGAAGGGGAGCAGTACTTC.

The chain carries TRBV9 and TRBJ1-4; 7 bases are shared with TRBD1. The CDR3 covers 15 residues. With V trimmed by 1 base and J by 4 bases, 4 bases remained unmatched. Germline V gene data show CDR1 as SGDLS and CDR2 as YYNGEE. CDR3 region: CASSVLGQSNEKLFF. CDR3 DNA: TGTGCCAGCAGCGTACTGGGACAGAGTAATGAAAAACTGTTTTTT. The full variable domain, with the rest looked up from reference TRBV9 and TRBJ1-4, is DSGVTQTPKHLITATGQRVTLRCSPRSGDLSVYWYQQSLDQGLQFLIQYYNGEERAKGNILERFSAQQFPDLHSELNLSSLELGDSALYFCASSVLGQSNEKLFFGSGTQLSVL.

CDR3 protein: CASSVGQLANVLTF. The CDR3 nucleotides are TGTGCCAGCAGCGTAGGGCAACTGGCCAACGTCCTGACTTTC. The chain employs TRBV9 and TRBJ2-6, with D unresolved. V gave up 0 bases and J gave up 6 bases, with 7 bases separating them. The CDR3 is made up of 14 amino acids. Looked up from germline, CDR1 is SGDLS and CDR2 is YYNGEE.

This clonotype was counted between two and nine times. The chain carries TRBV6-5 and TRBJ2-6; D is undetermined. Looked up from germline, CDR1 is MNHEY and CDR2 is SVGAGI. V shed 7 bases and J shed 0 bases, with 4 bases lying between them. The CDR3 extends over 13 amino acids. For the CDR3, the DNA is TGTGCCAGCACCAGCTCTGGGGCCAACGTCCTGACTTTC. This codes for CASTSSGANVLTF.

The V call is TRBV2, the J call TRBJ2-7; 9 positions match TRBD2. From germline, CDR1 is SNHLY and CDR2 FYNNEI. CDR3 size: 15 residues. J was trimmed by 5 bases and V by 6 bases; bases with no gene match: 11. CDR3 amino acids: CASSPLAGRPNEQYF. The CDR3 nucleotides are TGTGCCAGCAGCCCTCTAGCGGGGCGACCCAACGAGCAGTACTTC.

This clonotype was observed a handful of times. This chain connects TRBV29-1 to TRBJ2-7, with D hard to call. The CDR3 runs to 14 residues. The germline CDR1 and CDR2 sequences are SQVTM and ANQGSEA. Trimming removed 0 bases from V and 0 bases from J, with 9 bases in between. The CDR3 coding sequence is TGCAGCGTTGAAGATCGCGGTAACTCCTACGAGCAGTACTTC. It yields the protein CSVEDRGNSYEQYF.